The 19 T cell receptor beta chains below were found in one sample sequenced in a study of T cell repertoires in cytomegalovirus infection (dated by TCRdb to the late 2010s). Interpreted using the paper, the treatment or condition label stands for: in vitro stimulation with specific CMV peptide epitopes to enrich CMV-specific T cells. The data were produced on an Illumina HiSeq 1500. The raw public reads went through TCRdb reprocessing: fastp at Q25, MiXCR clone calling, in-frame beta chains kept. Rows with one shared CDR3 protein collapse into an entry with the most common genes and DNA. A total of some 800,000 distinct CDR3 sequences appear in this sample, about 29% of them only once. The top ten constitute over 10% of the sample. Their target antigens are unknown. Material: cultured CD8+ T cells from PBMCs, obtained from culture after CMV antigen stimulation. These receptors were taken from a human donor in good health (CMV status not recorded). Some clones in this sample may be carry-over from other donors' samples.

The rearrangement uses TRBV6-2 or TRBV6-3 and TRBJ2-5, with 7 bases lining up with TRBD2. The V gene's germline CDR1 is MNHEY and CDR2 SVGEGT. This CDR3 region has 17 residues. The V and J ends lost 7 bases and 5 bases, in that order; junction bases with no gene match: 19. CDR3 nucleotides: TGTGCCAGCACCCCGTTGACGTGGGGGGGTACTATGGAGACCCAGTACTTC. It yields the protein CASTPLTWGGTMETQYF.

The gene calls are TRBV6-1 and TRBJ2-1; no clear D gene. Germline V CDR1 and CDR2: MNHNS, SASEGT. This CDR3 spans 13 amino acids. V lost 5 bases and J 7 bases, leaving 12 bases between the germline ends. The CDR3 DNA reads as TGTGCCAGCAGTTACGGTAATCAGAATGAGCAGTTCTTC. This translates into CASSYGNQNEQFF.

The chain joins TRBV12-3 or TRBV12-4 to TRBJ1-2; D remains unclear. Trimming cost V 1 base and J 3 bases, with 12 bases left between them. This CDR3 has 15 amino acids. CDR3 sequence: CASSLDGGSYYGYTF. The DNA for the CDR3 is TGTGCCAGCAGTTTAGATGGAGGGTCTTACTATGGCTACACCTTC.

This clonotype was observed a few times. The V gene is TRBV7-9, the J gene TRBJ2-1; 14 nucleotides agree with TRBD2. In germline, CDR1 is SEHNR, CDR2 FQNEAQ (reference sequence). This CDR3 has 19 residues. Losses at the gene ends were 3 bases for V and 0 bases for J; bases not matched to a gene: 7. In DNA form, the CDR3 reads TGTGCCAGCAGCTTTACAGGGACTAGCGGGGGAAGCTCCTACAATGAGCAGTTCTTC. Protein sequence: CASSFTGTSGGSSYNEQFF.

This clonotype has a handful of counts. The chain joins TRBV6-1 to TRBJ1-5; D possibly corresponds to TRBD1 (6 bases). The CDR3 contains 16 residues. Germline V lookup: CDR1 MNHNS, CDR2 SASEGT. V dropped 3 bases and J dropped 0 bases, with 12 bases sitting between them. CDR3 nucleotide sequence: TGTGCCAGCAGTGATTGGGGGCCTTATAGCAATCAGCCCCAGCATTTT. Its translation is CASSDWGPYSNQPQHF.

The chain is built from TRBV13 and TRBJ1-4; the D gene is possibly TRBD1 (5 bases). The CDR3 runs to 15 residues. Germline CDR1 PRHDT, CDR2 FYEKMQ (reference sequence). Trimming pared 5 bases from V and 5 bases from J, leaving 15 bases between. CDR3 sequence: CASSPLGDGNEKLFF. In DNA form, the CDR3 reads TGTGCCAGCAGCCCGTTAGGGGACGGGAATGAAAAACTGTTTTTT.

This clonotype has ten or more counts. The CDR3 loop reads CASSPVRNQPQHF. CDR3 in DNA: TGTGCCAGCAGTCCAGTCCGCAATCAGCCCCAGCATTTT. The chain joins TRBV28 to TRBJ1-5; D gene ambiguous. This CDR3 region has 13 residues. Trimming removed 5 bases from V and 2 bases from J, with 7 bases in between. The germline CDR1 and CDR2 sequences are MDHEN and SYDVKM.

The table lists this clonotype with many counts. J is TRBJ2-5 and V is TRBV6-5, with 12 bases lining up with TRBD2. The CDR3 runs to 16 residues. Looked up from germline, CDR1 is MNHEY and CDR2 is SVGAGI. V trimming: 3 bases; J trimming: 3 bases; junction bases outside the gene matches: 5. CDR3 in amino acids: CASSYPSGGAEETQYF. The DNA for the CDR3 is TGTGCCAGCAGTTATCCTAGCGGGGGGGCCGAAGAGACCCAGTACTTC.

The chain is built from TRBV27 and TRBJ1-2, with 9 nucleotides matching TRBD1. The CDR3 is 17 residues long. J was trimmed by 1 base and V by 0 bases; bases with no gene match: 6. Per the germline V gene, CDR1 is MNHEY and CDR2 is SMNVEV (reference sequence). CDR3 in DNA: TGTGCCAGCAGTTTATCCAAAGGGACAGGGTTTAACTATGGCTACACCTTC. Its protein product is CASSLSKGTGFNYGYTF.

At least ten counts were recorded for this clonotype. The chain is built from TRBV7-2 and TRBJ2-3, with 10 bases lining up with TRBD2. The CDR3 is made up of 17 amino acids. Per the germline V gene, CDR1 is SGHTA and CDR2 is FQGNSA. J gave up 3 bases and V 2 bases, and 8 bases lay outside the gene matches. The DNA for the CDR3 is TGTGCCAGCAGCTTACGGCTAGCGGGGGCGATTACAGATACGCAGTATTTT. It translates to CASSLRLAGAITDTQYF.

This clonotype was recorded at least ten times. Here the CDR3 DNA reads TGTGCCAGCAGCTTATCGGGTTTTTGGGGGTCCTCCTACGAGCAGTACTTC. This codes for CASSLSGFWGSSYEQYF. The chain employs TRBV7-2 and TRBJ2-7; D is perhaps TRBD1 or TRBD2 (5 bases each). CDR3 length: 17 residues. Germline assignment: CDR1 SGHTA and CDR2 FQGNSA. Between the trimmed V and J ends, which lost 2 bases and 0 bases, there was a span of 17 bases.

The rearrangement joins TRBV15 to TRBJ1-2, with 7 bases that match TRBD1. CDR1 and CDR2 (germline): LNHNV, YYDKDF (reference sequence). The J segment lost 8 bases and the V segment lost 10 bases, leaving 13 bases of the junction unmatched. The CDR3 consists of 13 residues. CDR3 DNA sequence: TGTGCCATACCGGGTCAGGGGACAGAGGGCTACACCTTC. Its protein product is CAIPGQGTEGYTF.

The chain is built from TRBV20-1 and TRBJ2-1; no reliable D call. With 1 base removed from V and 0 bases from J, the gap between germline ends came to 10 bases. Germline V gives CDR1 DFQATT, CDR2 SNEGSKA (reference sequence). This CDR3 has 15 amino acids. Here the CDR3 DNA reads TGCAGTGCTAGAGTAGGGTCCCCCTCCTACAATGAGCAGTTCTTC. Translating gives CSARVGSPSYNEQFF.

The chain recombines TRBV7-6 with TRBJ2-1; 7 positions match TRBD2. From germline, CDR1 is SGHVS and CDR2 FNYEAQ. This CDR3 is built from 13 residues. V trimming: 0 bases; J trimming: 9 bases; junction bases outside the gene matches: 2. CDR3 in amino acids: CASSLAGGSEQFF. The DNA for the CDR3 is TGTGCCAGCAGCTTAGCCGGGGGGAGTGAGCAGTTCTTC.

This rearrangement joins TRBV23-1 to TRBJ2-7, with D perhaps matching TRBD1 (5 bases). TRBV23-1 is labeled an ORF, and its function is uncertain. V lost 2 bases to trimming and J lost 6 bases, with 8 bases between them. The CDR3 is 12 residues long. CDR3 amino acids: CASSQQGPEQYV. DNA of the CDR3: TGCGCCAGCAGTCAACAGGGTCCCGAGCAGTACGTC.

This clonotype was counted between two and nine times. The CDR3, as DNA: TGTGCCAGCAGCTTAGCCGTGAAGAATGGCTACACCTTC. This codes for CASSLAVKNGYTF. The chain links TRBV7-6 to TRBJ1-2; D is ambiguous. The length of the CDR3 is 13 residues. Trimming stripped 0 bases from V and 6 bases from J, with 8 bases between. Germline V CDR1 and CDR2: SGHVS, FNYEAQ.

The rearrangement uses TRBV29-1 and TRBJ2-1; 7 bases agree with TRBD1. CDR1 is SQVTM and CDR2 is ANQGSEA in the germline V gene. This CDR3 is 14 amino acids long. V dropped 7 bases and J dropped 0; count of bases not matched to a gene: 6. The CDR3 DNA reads TGCAGCGCTACAGGGGATAACTCCTACAATGAGCAGTTCTTC. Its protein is CSATGDNSYNEQFF.

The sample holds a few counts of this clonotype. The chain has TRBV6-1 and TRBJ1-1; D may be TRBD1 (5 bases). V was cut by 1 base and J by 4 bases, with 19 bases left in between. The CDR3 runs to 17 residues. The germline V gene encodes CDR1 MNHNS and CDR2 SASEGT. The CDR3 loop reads CASSEEVGRWSGTEAFF. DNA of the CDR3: TGTGCCAGCAGTGAAGAGGTGGGGCGGTGGAGTGGCACTGAAGCTTTCTTT.

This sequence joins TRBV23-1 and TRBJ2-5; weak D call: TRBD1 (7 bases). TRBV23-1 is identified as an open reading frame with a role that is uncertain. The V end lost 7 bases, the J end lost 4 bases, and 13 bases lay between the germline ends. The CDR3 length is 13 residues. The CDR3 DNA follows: TGCGCCAGCACCCTCCAGGGGGGAGAGACCCAGTACTTC. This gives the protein CASTLQGGETQYF.